This entry features one TCR beta chain sequence. Its antigen is as yet unknown. Following autologous stem cell transplantation, relapse occurred in every patient, and exposure to brentuximab vedotin varied. This sample is drawn from a study of PD-1 blockade in classical Hodgkin lymphoma. Study-wide findings and caveats: By cycle point C4D1, TCR diversity had risen significantly in CD4+ cells (but not CD8+ cells). Excluded were patients who started nivolumab under 1 year after ASCT, a group that had lower diversity. Patients with a complete response exhibited baseline diversity comparable to newly diagnosed patients. TCR diversity at baseline was reported to be reduced in newly diagnosed patients relative to healthy donors.

Here immunoSEQ multiplex PCR was the method, and the copy in TCRdb shows in-frame clones only, minus some. The sample holds some 16,000 clones, roughly 84% seen once. The junction had 6 bases not matched to a gene; V was cut back by 5 bases and J by 4 bases. Germline values: CDR1 WSHSY, CDR2 SAAADI. The CDR3 spans 17 residues. The material was peripheral blood mononuclear cells (PBMCs), obtained before the second cycle of nivolumab. The rearrangement links TRBV10-2 to TRBJ2-3, with 16 bases matching TRBD2. This clonotype originated in a human donor with classical Hodgkin lymphoma. The CDR3 region is CASSPGLAGGGPDTQYF. For the CDR3, the DNA is TGCGCCAGCAGTCCGGGACTAGCGGGGGGGGGACCAGATACGCAGTATTTT.